The 14 T cell receptor beta chains below were found in one sample sequenced in a study of a mutant IDH1 vaccine in newly diagnosed glioma (dated by TCRdb to about 2021). Interpreted using the paper, the time point label stands for: week 5, during vaccination. Each vaccine dose was 300 ug of a 20-mer mutant IDH1 peptide in Montanide, given subcutaneously with topical imiquimod. No antigens are known for them. The library was produced with the immunoSEQ multiplex PCR assay. TCRdb carries this immuneACCESS record with in-frame sequences only. Its versions omit some clonotypes, under half of them owing to an unresolved V gene in the studies checked, with the rest unexplained. The sample data list 70,000 to 90,000 clones, and roughly nine tenths of these were observed just once. Approximately 0.6% of the sample comes from the top ten. This material consisted of PBMCs, taken from a glioma patient whose treatment included an IDH1 peptide vaccine. The source is a woman between 45 and 60 years old with glioma.

Of note for this clone: The germline gene is not matched at one end of the junction; a read error may be the cause. The J gene is TRBJ1-1, the V gene TRBV18; the match to TRBD1 covers 7 bases. The length of the CDR3 is 14 residues. Looked up from germline, CDR1 is KGHSH and CDR2 is LQKENI. The CDR3 DNA sequence: TGTGCCAGCTCACCACCGACAGGGAACCCTGAAGCTTTCTTT. Its protein is CASSPPTGNPEAFF.

The CDR3 here is CASSGGGQGGNQPQHF. In nucleotides, the CDR3 is TGTGCCAGCAGTGGGGGAGGACAGGGAGGGAATCAGCCCCAGCATTTT. This rearrangement joins TRBV6-1 to TRBJ1-5; TRBD1 aligns across 8 bases. The CDR3 contains 16 residues. Looked up from germline, CDR1 is MNHNS and CDR2 is SASEGT. J was trimmed by 4 bases and V by 4 bases; bases with no gene match: 9.

The rearrangement joins TRBV6-4 to TRBJ2-1; 11 bases are shared with TRBD1. CDR1 and CDR2 (germline): MRHNA, SNTAGT. V lost 6 bases, J lost 1 base, and 2 bases stayed unmatched. This CDR3 comprises 15 residues. This chain's CDR3 is CASSRDRGSYNEQFF. The CDR3 DNA is TGTGCCAGCAGCCGGGACAGGGGGTCCTACAATGAGCAGTTCTTC.

The chain employs TRBV5-8 and TRBJ2-7; 7 nucleotides align to TRBD1. V shed 1 base, J shed 6 bases, and the junction held 13 bases outside the gene matches. Germline V gene sequence: CDR1 SGHTS, CDR2 YDEGEE. The CDR3 runs to 16 residues. The CDR3 nucleotides are TGTGCCAGCAGCTTGTCCAGCGACAGGGTCTCGCTCGAGCAGTACTTC. Its translation is CASSLSSDRVSLEQYF.

Worth noting for this clone: A junction boundary mismatches the germline segment, possibly from a read error. The V call is TRBV25-1, the J call TRBJ2-1; 7 bases agree with TRBD2. Per the germline V gene, CDR1 is MGHDK and CDR2 is SYGVNS. The CDR3 is 15 residues long. CDR3 DNA: TGTGCCAGCAGTGAATCCGGGACTACCTACAGTGAGCAGTTCTTC. Translating it yields CASSESGTTYSEQFF.

The chain links TRBV5-4 to TRBJ2-1, with D unresolved. Trimming cost V 5 bases and J 10 bases, with 10 bases left between them. CDR1 and CDR2 (germline): SGHNT, YYREEE (reference sequence). There are 11 residues in the CDR3. CDR3 sequence (DNA): TGTGCCAGCAGTTCCTCGGCAGAGCAGTTCTTC. Protein sequence: CASSSSAEQFF.

The chain carries TRBV5-1 and TRBJ1-1; D possibly corresponds to TRBD1 (5 bases). Trimming cost V 0 bases and J 1 base, with 7 bases left between them. The CDR3 spans 14 residues. CDR1 and CDR2 (germline): SGHRS, YFSETQ. The CDR3 is CASSLDGANTEAFF. Written as DNA, the CDR3 is TGCGCCAGCAGCTTGGATGGGGCGAACACTGAAGCTTTCTTT.

This rearrangement joins TRBV7-9 to TRBJ1-4; 7 bases agree with TRBD1. V trimming: 4 bases; J trimming: 11 bases; junction bases outside the gene matches: 13. Germline V gene lookup returns CDR1 SEHNR and CDR2 FQNEAQ (reference sequence). The CDR3 extends over 15 amino acids. The CDR3 spells CASSWETGSHSKLFF. The DNA of the CDR3 is TGTGCCAGCAGCTGGGAGACAGGGAGTCATAGCAAACTGTTTTTT.

The sample holds a few counts of this clone. The chain combines TRBV18 with TRBJ2-1, with D hard to call. This CDR3 comprises 14 residues. Germline V gives CDR1 KGHSH, CDR2 LQKENI. The ends were cut back, 3 bases at V and 6 bases at J, with 12 bases in the middle. CDR3 nucleotides: TGTGCCAGCTCACCCGGGTCGTTTAGCAATGAGCAGTTCTTC. Its translation is CASSPGSFSNEQFF.

The rearrangement uses TRBV5-1 and TRBJ1-2; D is possibly TRBD1 (5 bases). The V end was cut by 0 bases, the J end by 0 bases, with 9 bases between. The CDR3 has 15 residues. Germline V gives CDR1 SGHRS, CDR2 YFSETQ. CDR3 in DNA: TGCGCCAGCAGCTTGGCCCGGGGCCCTAACTATGGCTACACCTTC. This sequence encodes CASSLARGPNYGYTF.

The rearrangement links TRBV5-4 to TRBJ2-3; 9 bases are a match to TRBD2. J lost 3 bases, V lost 4 bases, and 9 bases had no gene match. The CDR3 length is 16 residues. From germline, CDR1 is SGHNT and CDR2 YYREEE (reference sequence). The CDR3 DNA sequence: TGTGCCAGCAGCACCCGGACTAGCGTCACAACAGATACGCAGTATTTT. Residues: CASSTRTSVTTDTQYF.

The chain uses TRBV9 and TRBJ2-1; D not certain. Germline CDR1 and CDR2: SGDLS and YYNGEE. The germline V and J ends were trimmed by 0 bases and 8 bases, with 15 bases remaining between them. The CDR3 sequence is 15 residues long. CDR3 nucleotides: TGTGCCAGCAGCGTAGAGGCCGTCCAGGTGGATGAGCAGTTCTTC. Residues: CASSVEAVQVDEQFF.

The J gene is TRBJ1-4, the V gene TRBV6-5, with D maybe TRBD1 (5 bases). The V end was cut by 4 bases, the J end by 8 bases, with 14 bases between. The CDR3 extends over 14 amino acids. Germline lookup yields CDR1 MNHEY and CDR2 SVGAGI. In nucleotides, the CDR3 is TGTGCCAGCAGTTCCCCAGGCAGGGACGAAAAACTGTTTTTT. Protein: CASSSPGRDEKLFF.

The V and J genes are TRBV11-3 and TRBJ2-3; TRBD2 might be the D (6 bases). V was clipped by 3 bases and J by 3 bases, with 10 bases between them. In germline, CDR1 is SGHNT, CDR2 YENEEA. The CDR3 contains 14 residues. The DNA of the CDR3 is TGTGCCAGCAGCTTCTCGGGAGTAACAGATACGCAGTATTTT. Translating gives CASSFSGVTDTQYF.